The next 30 T cell receptor beta chains were all read from a single sample in a study of CD8 T cells in ankylosing spondylitis. TCRdb processed the 5' RACE reads anew with MiXCR; each CDR3 protein has one entry. The sample yields nearly 350,000 distinct CDR3 sequences, approximately 15% seen once. Sequenced sample: blood, either unsorted or a sorted T cell fraction (not recorded which). The receptor set was obtained from a male donor with ankylosing spondylitis or in good health (not recorded which).

The chain uses TRBV5-4 and TRBJ2-2, with TRBD2 matching 7 bases. CDR3 length: 14 residues. V was pared by 4 bases and J by 7 bases, with 7 bases of the junction left unmatched. Germline CDR1 is SGHNT and CDR2 is YYREEE (reference sequence). CDR3 nucleotides: TGTGCCAGCAGCGGGGGGGACCTATGCGGGGAGCTGTTTTTT. As protein: CASSGGDLCGELFF.

The chain joins TRBV7-9 to TRBJ2-3; D possibly corresponds to TRBD2 (5 bases). This CDR3 spans 15 amino acids. V lost 4 bases and J 2 bases, leaving 13 bases between the germline ends. Germline V lookup: CDR1 SEHNR, CDR2 FQNEAQ (reference sequence). The CDR3 protein is CASSSRSGNTDTQYF. The DNA of the CDR3 is TGTGCCAGCAGCTCGCGATCGGGGAACACAGATACGCAGTATTTT.

The sample holds many counts of this clonotype. The chain links TRBV7-9 to TRBJ1-1, with D possibly being TRBD1 (5 bases). With 3 bases removed from V and 3 bases from J, the gap between germline ends came to 14 bases. Germline lookup yields CDR1 SEHNR and CDR2 FQNEAQ (reference sequence). CDR3 size: 15 residues. This chain's CDR3 is CASSFMFRGDTEAFF. The CDR3 nucleotides are TGTGCCAGCAGCTTCATGTTTCGGGGCGACACTGAAGCTTTCTTT.

This clonotype was counted between two and nine times. The chain is built from TRBV5-6 and TRBJ2-1; 7 bases are shared with TRBD1. The V segment lost 4 bases and the J segment 13 bases; nucleotides outside the gene matches: 14. This CDR3 has 14 amino acids. CDR1 is SGHDT and CDR2 is YYEEEE in the germline V gene. This CDR3 reads CASSDRPVRGQQFF. The CDR3 bases are TGTGCCAGCAGCGACCGGCCGGTGAGGGGGCAACAGTTCTTC. Looking up the rest from reference TRBV5-6 and TRBJ2-1 gives the full variable domain: DAGVTQSPTHLIKTRGQQVTLRCSPKSGHDTVSWYQQALGQGPQFIFQYYEEEERQRGNFPDRFSGHQFPNYSSELNVNALLLGDSALYLCASSDRPVRGQQFFGPGTRLTVL.

In its sample, this clonotype was seen a few times. This chain connects TRBV12-3 or TRBV12-4 to TRBJ2-1; D might be TRBD1 or TRBD2, each matching 6 bases. The V end lost 8 bases, the J end lost 7 bases, and 15 bases lay between the germline ends. This CDR3 comprises 13 residues. This CDR3 is CASWGAGRNEQFF. The CDR3 region has the DNA TGTGCCAGCTGGGGGGCCGGTCGGAATGAGCAGTTCTTC.

The J gene is TRBJ2-1, the V gene TRBV7-8, with 8 positions matching TRBD2. Germline CDR1 and CDR2: SGHVS and FQNEAQ. V lost 3 bases and J lost 8; bases outside the gene matches: 6. The CDR3 covers 14 residues. CDR3 bases: TGTGCCAGCAGCTTCCGACTAGCGCGGGATGAGCAGTTCTTC. This sequence encodes CASSFRLARDEQFF.

This clonotype was picked up many times. This rearrangement joins TRBV29-1 to TRBJ1-2; D is possibly TRBD1 (5 bases). CDR1 is SQVTM, CDR2 ANQGSEA, per germline. V lost 7 bases and J lost 0, with 9 bases in between. CDR3 length: 12 amino acids. The CDR3 spells CSGGTANYGYTF. CDR3 in DNA: TGCAGCGGTGGGACGGCTAACTATGGCTACACCTTC.

The chain carries TRBV19 and TRBJ1-5; 8 nucleotides line up with TRBD1. This CDR3 has 15 residues. V shed 9 bases, J shed 3 bases, and the junction held 10 bases outside the gene matches. In germline, CDR1 is LNHDA, CDR2 SQIVND (reference sequence). DNA of the CDR3: TGTGCCAGCAGATCTCGGGACAGGAACAATCAGCCCCAGCATTTT. It encodes CASRSRDRNNQPQHF. Full variable domain (missing parts from reference TRBV19 and TRBJ1-5): DGGITQSPKYLFRKEGQNVTLSCEQNLNHDAMYWYRQDPGQGLRLIYYSQIVNDFQKGDIAEGYSVSREKKESFPLTVTSAQKNPTAFYLCASRSRDRNNQPQHFGDGTRLSIL.

The rearrangement uses TRBV5-1 and TRBJ2-3, with D tentatively TRBD2 (5 bases). V was shortened by 4 bases and J by 1 base, with 10 bases between the two germline ends. CDR1 is SGHRS and CDR2 is YFSETQ in the germline V gene. The CDR3 is 14 amino acids. In nucleotides, the CDR3 is TGCGCCAGCAGCGAAAGGACTGGCACAGATACGCAGTATTTT. Translating it yields CASSERTGTDTQYF.

V and J are TRBV7-9 and TRBJ2-7; D is ambiguous. This CDR3 contains 11 residues. The germline V gene encodes CDR1 SEHNR and CDR2 FQNEAQ (reference sequence). With 3 bases removed from V and 5 bases from J, the gap between germline ends came to 5 bases. In nucleotides, the CDR3 is TGTGCCAGCAGCTTTGCGGACGAGCAGTACTTC. The encoded protein is CASSFADEQYF.

A remark on this clonotype: Compared with germline, one end of the junction differs, possibly owing to a read error. This rearrangement joins TRBV5-1 to TRBJ2-5; D is possibly TRBD1 (5 bases). Germline assignment: CDR1 SGHRS and CDR2 YFSETQ. This CDR3 is 14 amino acids long. In nucleotides, the CDR3 is TGCGCCAGCAGCTTGGGACAGTTACAAGAGTCCCAGTACTTC. It codes for CASSLGQLQESQYF.

The chain uses TRBV12-3 or TRBV12-4 and TRBJ1-5, with a tentative D call TRBD1 (5 bases). Trimming cost V 8 bases and J 7 bases, with 15 bases left between them. This CDR3 region has 13 residues. CDR3 in amino acids: CASGGEGNQPQHF. The CDR3 region has the DNA TGTGCCAGCGGGGGGGAAGGGAACCAGCCCCAGCATTTT.

The sample holds many counts of this clonotype. The chain has TRBV3-1 and TRBJ2-3, with 12 bases fitting TRBD2. The J segment lost 7 bases and the V segment lost 4 bases, leaving 9 bases of the junction unmatched. Germline CDR1 and CDR2: LGHDT and YNNKEL (reference sequence). The CDR3 length is 16 residues. The CDR3 reads CASSPGLAGTANTQYF. The CDR3 coding sequence is TGTGCCAGCAGCCCCGGACTAGCGGGGACCGCAAATACGCAGTATTTT.

This chain joins TRBV25-1 and TRBJ1-1; no definite D call. Trimming took off 3 bases at V and 1 base at J, with 9 bases between the two ends. The V gene's germline CDR1 is MGHDK and CDR2 SYGVNS. CDR3 length equals 14 residues. CDR3 nucleotide sequence: TGTGCCAGCAGTGAGTCGGCCCGGAACACTGAAGCTTTCTTT. It specifies CASSESARNTEAFF.

Only a few counts were recorded for this clonotype. The rearrangement uses TRBV20-1 and TRBJ2-1; the D gene is possibly TRBD2 (5 bases). CDR1 and CDR2 from the germline V gene are DFQATT and SNEGSKA (reference sequence). This CDR3 region has 14 residues. Trimming shortened V by 5 bases and J by 8 bases, and 19 bases separated the two germline ends. This CDR3 is CSAVDPSGSDEQFF. The DNA for the CDR3 is TGCAGTGCTGTTGACCCGAGCGGTTCAGATGAGCAGTTCTTC.

This clonotype has ten or more counts. The chain links TRBV20-1 to TRBJ2-2; D is possibly TRBD2 (5 bases). The ends were cut back, 3 bases at V and 8 bases at J, with 13 bases in the middle. CDR1 is DFQATT and CDR2 is SNEGSKA in the germline V gene (reference sequence). There are 13 residues in the CDR3. CDR3 in amino acids: CSARPLASGELFF. The DNA of the CDR3 is TGCAGTGCTAGGCCTCTAGCCTCTGGGGAGCTGTTTTTT.

The chain links TRBV3-1 to TRBJ2-2; the D gene could be TRBD1 or TRBD2 (5 bases each). CDR1 LGHDT and CDR2 YNNKEL come from the germline V gene (reference sequence). CDR3 length: 15 amino acids. V lost 3 bases, J lost 4 bases, and 12 bases lay in between. The CDR3 region is CASSQRGRVTGELFF. The CDR3 bases are TGTGCCAGCAGCCAGAGGGGTCGGGTCACCGGGGAGCTGTTTTTT. Based on the CDR3 plus reference TRBV3-1 and TRBJ2-2, the full variable domain is DTAVSQTPKYLVTQMGNDKSIKCEQNLGHDTMYWYKQDSKKFLKIMFSYNNKELIINETVPNRFSPKSPDKAHLNLHINSLELGDSAVYFCASSQRGRVTGELFFGEGSRLTVL.

There are a few counts of this clonotype. The chain carries TRBV6-2 or TRBV6-3 and TRBJ2-3; D is possibly TRBD2 (5 bases). Germline lookup yields CDR1 MNHEY and CDR2 SVGEGT. This CDR3 is built from 11 residues. V was shortened by 2 bases and J by 8 bases, with 5 bases between the two germline ends. The CDR3 DNA reads TGTGCCAGCAGTTACGGGAGTACGCAGTATTTT. Translation: CASSYGSTQYF.

In DNA form, the CDR3 reads TGCAGTGCTGTCCTGGACCCCGCCCGTAAGGATACGCAGTATTTT. Its protein is CSAVLDPARKDTQYF. J is TRBJ2-3 and V is TRBV20-1, with unresolved D. The CDR3 has 15 amino acids. CDR1 and CDR2 (germline): DFQATT, SNEGSKA (reference sequence). Trimming cost V 5 bases and J 6 bases, with 21 bases left between them.

There are many counts of this clonotype. The genes are TRBV3-1 and TRBJ2-2; D possibly corresponds to TRBD2 (5 bases). V shed 2 bases and J shed 6 bases, with 7 bases lying between them. Germline V gene data show CDR1 as LGHDT and CDR2 as YNNKEL (reference sequence). The CDR3 sequence is 13 residues long. CDR3 DNA sequence: TGTGCCAGCAGCCAATCCGGGGCCGGGGAGCTGTTTTTT. Protein: CASSQSGAGELFF.

This clonotype has a handful of counts. V gene TRBV12-3 or TRBV12-4 combines with J gene TRBJ2-3, with D perhaps TRBD1 (6 bases). CDR3 size: 14 residues. Trimming cost V 4 bases and J 9 bases, with 17 bases left between them. CDR3 sequence (DNA): TGTGCCAGCAGTTCCTCAGACAGGATCGGGACGCAGTATTTT. Its protein product is CASSSSDRIGTQYF.

V and J are TRBV15 and TRBJ1-5, with D perhaps TRBD1 (6 bases). Germline V lookup: CDR1 LNHNV, CDR2 YYDKDF (reference sequence). The CDR3 sequence is 15 residues long. V was cut by 0 bases and J by 1 base, with 7 bases left in between. The CDR3 region has the DNA TGTGCCACCAGCAGAGATAGGGGGAGCAATCAGCCCCAGCATTTT. Amino acids: CATSRDRGSNQPQHF.

A few counts support this clonotype. This rearrangement joins TRBV5-1 to TRBJ2-2; unclear D gene. Trimming stripped 1 base from V and 6 bases from J, with 13 bases between. Germline V gives CDR1 SGHRS, CDR2 YFSETQ. This CDR3 region has 15 residues. The chain's CDR3 is CASSLNAASAGELFF. In DNA form, the CDR3 reads TGCGCCAGCAGCTTGAACGCGGCGTCCGCCGGGGAGCTGTTTTTT.

The sample holds one count of this clonotype. The chain is built from TRBV11-1 and TRBJ1-2; the match to TRBD1 covers 9 bases. The V gene end was trimmed by 5 bases and the J gene end by 8 bases; junction bases not matched to a gene: 6. From germline, CDR1 is SGHAT and CDR2 FQDESV (reference sequence). The CDR3 totals 13 residues. The CDR3 sequence: CASSPTGGAGYTF. For the CDR3, the DNA is TGTGCCAGCAGCCCAACAGGGGGCGCGGGCTACACCTTC.

This chain joins TRBV3-1 and TRBJ1-2; no clear D. V was cut by 0 bases and J by 7 bases, with 9 bases left in between. CDR3 size: 13 residues. The germline V gene encodes CDR1 LGHDT and CDR2 YNNKEL (reference sequence). The CDR3 nucleotides read TGTGCCAGCAGCCAAGATCAGGCTCGTGGCTACACCTTC. Encoded protein: CASSQDQARGYTF.

The chain combines TRBV7-2 with TRBJ2-1; 9 nucleotides agree with TRBD2. Trimming removed 1 base from V and 4 bases from J; junction bases left unmatched: 8. CDR1 is SGHTA, CDR2 FQGNSA, per germline. The CDR3 length is 17 residues. The CDR3 sequence is CASSLVNLAGSYNEQFF. For the CDR3, the DNA is TGTGCCAGCAGCTTAGTAAACCTAGCGGGAAGTTACAATGAGCAGTTCTTC.

The J gene is TRBJ2-3, the V gene TRBV20-1; D uncertain. CDR3 size: 12 residues. Trimming removed 4 bases at V and 6 bases at J, with 11 bases between. CDR1 DFQATT and CDR2 SNEGSKA come from the germline V gene (reference sequence). Here the CDR3 DNA reads TGCAGTGCTACAGGCCCTAAGGATACGCAGTATTTT. It codes for CSATGPKDTQYF.

The chain has TRBV20-1 and TRBJ1-4, with TRBD1 identical over 9 bases. The length of the CDR3 is 13 residues. Germline values: CDR1 DFQATT, CDR2 SNEGSKA (reference sequence). Germline trimming cut 1 base from V and 12 bases from J; bases unmatched to any gene: 6. CDR3: CSARVGTGRELFF. The CDR3 bases are TGCAGTGCTAGAGTCGGGACAGGGCGAGAACTGTTTTTT.

This clonotype was counted ten times or more. J is TRBJ1-3 and V is TRBV5-8; D ambiguous. Looked up from germline, CDR1 is SGHTS and CDR2 is YDEGEE. The CDR3 length is 14 residues. The V end lost 1 base, the J end lost 4 bases, and 9 bases lay between the germline ends. The CDR3 loop reads CASSLPGSGNTIYF. The CDR3 DNA reads as TGTGCCAGCAGCTTGCCGGGGTCAGGAAACACCATATATTTT.

This clonotype was picked up many times. The chain uses TRBV27 and TRBJ1-1; the D gene is possibly TRBD1 (6 bases). Trimming left V 0 bases short and J 0 bases short, with 8 bases between. The CDR3 spans 15 residues. Germline V gene lookup returns CDR1 MNHEY and CDR2 SMNVEV (reference sequence). CDR3 amino acids: CASSLSPGVNTEAFF. CDR3 sequence (DNA): TGTGCCAGCAGTTTATCCCCAGGGGTGAACACTGAAGCTTTCTTT.